Listed below are T cell receptor beta chains from one sample, sequenced in a study of blood T cell repertoires in COVID-19. Assay: immunoSEQ multiplex PCR; the TCRdb copy retains only in-frame clones and omits some. The repertoire includes approximately 210,000 clones, roughly nine tenths of them detected once, and roughly 2% sits in the top ten. Sequenced sample: peripheral blood. The receptors here all came from a man aged 35 to 55 with active or convalescent COVID-19. The CDR3 runs from the conserved cysteine through the conserved F or W. A D gene is named only where the DNA matches it firmly. Where a row states a size, it is once, few, many or the class of an expanded clone; other rows omit it.

D gene: TRBD1
V gene: TRBV18
clone size: NA
J gene: TRBJ1-2
CDR3 DNA: TGTGCCAGCTCACCAGAACAGGGGCGATATGGCTACACCTTC
CDR3 protein: CASSPEQGRYGYTF

D gene: TRBD1
V gene: TRBV2
clone size: NA
J gene: TRBJ1-5
CDR3 DNA: TGTGCCAGCAGTGAATGGACAGGGAAGAATCAGCCCCAGCATTTT
CDR3 protein: CASSEWTGKNQPQHF

D gene: TRBD1
V gene: TRBV19
clone size: NA
J gene: TRBJ1-2
CDR3 DNA: TGTGCCAGTAGCAGGGGGAACTATGGCTACACCTTC
CDR3 protein: CASSRGNYGYTF

D gene: TRBD1
V gene: TRBV27
clone size: NA
J gene: TRBJ1-4
CDR3 DNA: TGTGCCAGCAGTGAAATCCGGGACAGTGTAAAACTGTTTTTT
CDR3 protein: CASSEIRDSVKLFF

D gene: NA
V gene: TRBV27
clone size: NA
J gene: TRBJ2-3
CDR3 DNA: TGTGCCAGCAGTTTTCCATCAGGCGGGAGCACAGATACGCAGTATTTT
CDR3 protein: CASSFPSGGSTDTQYF

D gene: NA
V gene: TRBV12-5
clone size: NA
J gene: TRBJ2-5
CDR3 DNA: TGTGCTAGTGGTTTGGGCACAGCGAGGGGGGAGACCCAGTACTTC
CDR3 protein: CASGLGTARGETQYF

D gene: NA
V gene: TRBV28
clone size: NA
J gene: TRBJ2-7
CDR3 DNA: TGTGCCAGCAGTTTAGCGGGAAAGGGGCTCAGCCGAGACAAGCAGTACTTC
CDR3 protein: CASSLAGKGLSRDKQYF

D gene: NA
V gene: TRBV5-1
clone size: NA
J gene: TRBJ1-2
CDR3 DNA: TGCGCCAGCAGCTTGGCCCCTGGGGGGACCTATGGCTACACCTTC
CDR3 protein: CASSLAPGGTYGYTF

D gene: TRBD1
V gene: TRBV7-3
clone size: NA
J gene: TRBJ2-5
CDR3 DNA: TGTGCCAGCAGCTTAACGGAAGGACAGGGTGGGACCCAGTACTTC
CDR3 protein: CASSLTEGQGGTQYF

D gene: NA
V gene: TRBV4-1
clone size: few
J gene: TRBJ1-2
CDR3 DNA: TGCGCCAGCAGCCAAGATATTACCCCAGGGCAAGGCTACACCTTC
CDR3 protein: CASSQDITPGQGYTF

D gene: TRBD1
V gene: TRBV10-3
clone size: NA
J gene: TRBJ1-1
CDR3 DNA: TGTGCCATCAGTGAGTCAAGGACAGGGGGGGACACTGAAGCTTTCTTT
CDR3 protein: CAISESRTGGDTEAFF

D gene: NA
V gene: TRBV27
clone size: NA
J gene: TRBJ2-7
CDR3 DNA: TGTGCCAGCAGTTCCCTGGACTTGTACTACGAGCAGTACTTC
CDR3 protein: CASSSLDLYYEQYF

D gene: TRBD1
V gene: TRBV2
clone size: NA
J gene: TRBJ1-4
CDR3 DNA: TGTGCCAGCAGTGACCAGGGGGCGGATGAAAAACTGTTTTTT
CDR3 protein: CASSDQGADEKLFF

D gene: NA
V gene: TRBV12-3/TRBV12-4
clone size: once
J gene: TRBJ2-1
CDR3 DNA: TGTGCCAGCGCACCCCCTAGTGGTGAGCAGTTCTTC
CDR3 protein: CASAPPSGEQFF

D gene: NA
V gene: TRBV5-1
clone size: NA
J gene: TRBJ2-5
CDR3 DNA: TGCGCCAGCAGCTTGGTTGGACAGAACCAAGAGACCCAGTACTTC
CDR3 protein: CASSLVGQNQETQYF

D gene: NA
V gene: TRBV6-5
clone size: few
J gene: TRBJ1-2
CDR3 DNA: TGTGCCAGCAGCGCTTGGACTGTTGCTAACTATGGCTACACCTTC
CDR3 protein: CASSAWTVANYGYTF

D gene: NA
V gene: TRBV27
clone size: NA
J gene: TRBJ2-1
CDR3 DNA: TGTGCCAGCAGTTTAAGTGGGAGTCCCTACAATGAGCAGTTCTTC
CDR3 protein: CASSLSGSPYNEQFF

D gene: TRBD2
V gene: TRBV7-8
clone size: few
J gene: TRBJ2-7
CDR3 DNA: TGTGCCAGCAGCTTAGCTGGCAGGGCGGGGGGCGAGCAGTACTTC
CDR3 protein: CASSLAGRAGGEQYF

D gene: NA
V gene: TRBV6-5
clone size: NA
J gene: TRBJ1-5
CDR3 DNA: TGTGCCAGCACCCTGAACCCCCAGGAATGGCAGCCCCAGCATTTT
CDR3 protein: CASTLNPQEWQPQHF

D gene: TRBD1
V gene: TRBV9
clone size: NA
J gene: TRBJ2-1
CDR3 DNA: TGTGCCAGCAGCGCCGCGGGACAGGGATCAGATGAGCAGTTCTTC
CDR3 protein: CASSAAGQGSDEQFF